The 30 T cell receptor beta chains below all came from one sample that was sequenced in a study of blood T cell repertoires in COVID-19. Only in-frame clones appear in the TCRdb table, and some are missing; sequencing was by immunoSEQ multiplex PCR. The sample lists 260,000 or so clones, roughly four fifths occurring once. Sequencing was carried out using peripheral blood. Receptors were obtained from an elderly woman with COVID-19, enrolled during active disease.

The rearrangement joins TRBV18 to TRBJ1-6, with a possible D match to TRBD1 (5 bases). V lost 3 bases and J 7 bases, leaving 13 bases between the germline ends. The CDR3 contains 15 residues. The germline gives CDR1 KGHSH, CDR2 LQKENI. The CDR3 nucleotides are TGTGCCAGCTCACCCGCAGGGACTGCGAATTCACCCCTCCACTTT. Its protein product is CASSPAGTANSPLHF.

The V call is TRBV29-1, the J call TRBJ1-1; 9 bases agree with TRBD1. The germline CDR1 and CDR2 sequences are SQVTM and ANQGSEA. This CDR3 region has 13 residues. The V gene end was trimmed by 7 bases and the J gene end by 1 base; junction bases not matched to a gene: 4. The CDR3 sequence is CSAMTGGNTEAFF. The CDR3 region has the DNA TGCAGCGCTATGACAGGGGGGAACACTGAAGCTTTCTTT.

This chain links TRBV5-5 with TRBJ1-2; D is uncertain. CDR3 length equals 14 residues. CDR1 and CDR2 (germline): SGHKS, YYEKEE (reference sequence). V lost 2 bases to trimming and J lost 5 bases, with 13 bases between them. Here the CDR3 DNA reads TGTGCCAGCAGCTTAGAAGGGCGGGGATATGGCTACACCTTC. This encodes CASSLEGRGYGYTF.

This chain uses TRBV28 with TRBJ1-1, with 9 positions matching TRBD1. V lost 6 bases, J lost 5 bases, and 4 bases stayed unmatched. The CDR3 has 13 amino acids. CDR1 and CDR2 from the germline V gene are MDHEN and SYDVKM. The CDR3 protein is CASRTGGTTEAFF. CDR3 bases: TGTGCCAGCAGAACAGGGGGCACAACTGAAGCTTTCTTT.

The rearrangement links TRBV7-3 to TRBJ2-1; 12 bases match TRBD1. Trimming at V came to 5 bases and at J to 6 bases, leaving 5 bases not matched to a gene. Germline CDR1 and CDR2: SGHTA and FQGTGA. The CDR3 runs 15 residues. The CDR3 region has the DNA TGTGCCAGCAGCAAGGGACAGGGGGCACCCAATGAGCAGTTCTTC. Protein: CASSKGQGAPNEQFF.

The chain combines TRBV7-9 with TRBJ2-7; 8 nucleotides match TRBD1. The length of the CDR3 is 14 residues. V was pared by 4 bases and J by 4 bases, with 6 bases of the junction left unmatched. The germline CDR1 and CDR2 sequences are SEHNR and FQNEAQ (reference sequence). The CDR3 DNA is TGTGCCAGCAGCTACGGACAGGGAGGATACGAGCAGTACTTC. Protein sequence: CASSYGQGGYEQYF. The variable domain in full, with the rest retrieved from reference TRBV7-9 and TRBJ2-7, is DTGVSQNPRHKITKRGQNVTFRCDPISEHNRLYWYRQTLGQGPEFLTYFQNEAQLEKSRLLSDRFSAERPKGSFSTLEIQRTEQGDSAMYLCASSYGQGGYEQYFGPGTRLTVT.

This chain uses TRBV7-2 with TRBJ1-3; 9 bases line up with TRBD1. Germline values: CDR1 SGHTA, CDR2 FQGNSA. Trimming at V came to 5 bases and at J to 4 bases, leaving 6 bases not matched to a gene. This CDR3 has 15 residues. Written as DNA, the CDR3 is TGTGCCAGCAGCCGTCCTGGGACAGGGGGAAACACCATATATTTT. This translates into CASSRPGTGGNTIYF. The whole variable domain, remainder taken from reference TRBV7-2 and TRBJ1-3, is GAGVSQSPSNKVTEKGKDVELRCDPISGHTALYWYRQSLGQGLEFLIYFQGNSAPDKSGLPSDRFSAERTGGSVSTLTIQRTQQEDSAVYLCASSRPGTGGNTIYFGEGSWLTVV.

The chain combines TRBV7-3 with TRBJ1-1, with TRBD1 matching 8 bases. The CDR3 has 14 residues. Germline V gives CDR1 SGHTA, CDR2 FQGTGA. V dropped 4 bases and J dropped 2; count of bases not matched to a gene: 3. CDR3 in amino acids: CASSSGQANTEAFF. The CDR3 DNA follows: TGTGCCAGCAGCTCGGGACAGGCTAACACTGAAGCTTTCTTT.

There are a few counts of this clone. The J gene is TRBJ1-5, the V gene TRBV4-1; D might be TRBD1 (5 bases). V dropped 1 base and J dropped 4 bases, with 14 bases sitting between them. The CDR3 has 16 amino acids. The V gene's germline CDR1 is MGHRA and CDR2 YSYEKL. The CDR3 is CASSQAQAGGNQPQHF. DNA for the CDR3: TGCGCCAGCAGCCAAGCCCAGGCCGGGGGAAATCAGCCCCAGCATTTT.

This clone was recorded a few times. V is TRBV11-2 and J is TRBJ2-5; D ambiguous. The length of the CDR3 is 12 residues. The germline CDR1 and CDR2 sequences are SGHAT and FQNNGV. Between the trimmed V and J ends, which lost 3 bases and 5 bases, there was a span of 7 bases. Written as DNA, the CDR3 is TGTGCCAGCAGCTTGGCGCGGGAGACCCAGTACTTC. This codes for CASSLARETQYF.

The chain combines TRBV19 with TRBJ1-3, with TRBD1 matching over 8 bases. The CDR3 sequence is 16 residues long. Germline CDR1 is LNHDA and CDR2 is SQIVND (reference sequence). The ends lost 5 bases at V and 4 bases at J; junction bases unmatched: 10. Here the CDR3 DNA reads TGTGCCAGTAGTCCACGGACAGGGCTGAGGGGAAACACCATATATTTT. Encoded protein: CASSPRTGLRGNTIYF. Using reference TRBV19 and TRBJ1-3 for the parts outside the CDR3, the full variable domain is DGGITQSPKYLFRKEGQNVTLSCEQNLNHDAMYWYRQDPGQGLRLIYYSQIVNDFQKGDIAEGYSVSREKKESFPLTVTSAQKNPTAFYLCASSPRTGLRGNTIYFGEGSWLTVV.

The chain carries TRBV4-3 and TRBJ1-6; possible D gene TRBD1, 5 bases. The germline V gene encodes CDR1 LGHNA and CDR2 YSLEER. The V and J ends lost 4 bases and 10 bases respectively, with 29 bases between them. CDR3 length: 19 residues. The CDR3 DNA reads TGCGCCAGCAGCCCTCAGCTTATGGGGGGAATAGGGGATCCGTCACCCCTCCACTTT. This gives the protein CASSPQLMGGIGDPSPLHF.

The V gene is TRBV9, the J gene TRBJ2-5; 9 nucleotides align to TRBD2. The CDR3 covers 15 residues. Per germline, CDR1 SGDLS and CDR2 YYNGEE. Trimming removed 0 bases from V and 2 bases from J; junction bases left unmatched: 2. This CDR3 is CASSVGSGGQETQYF. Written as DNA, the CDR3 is TGTGCCAGCAGCGTAGGTAGCGGGGGACAAGAGACCCAGTACTTC.

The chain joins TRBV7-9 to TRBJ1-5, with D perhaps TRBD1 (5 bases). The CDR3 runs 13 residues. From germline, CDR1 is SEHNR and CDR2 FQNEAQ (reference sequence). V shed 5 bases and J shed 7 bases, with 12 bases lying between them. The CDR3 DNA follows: TGTGCCAGCAGCGAGACAGTAGCCCAGCCCCAGCATTTT. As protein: CASSETVAQPQHF.

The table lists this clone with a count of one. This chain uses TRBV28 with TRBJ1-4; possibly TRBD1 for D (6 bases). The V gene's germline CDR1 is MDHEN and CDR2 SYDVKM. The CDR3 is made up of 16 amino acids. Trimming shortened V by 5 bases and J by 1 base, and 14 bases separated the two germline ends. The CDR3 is CASSAGGAQTNEKLFF. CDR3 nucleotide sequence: TGTGCCAGCAGTGCCGGGGGGGCGCAAACTAATGAAAAACTGTTTTTT.

CDR3 in DNA: TGTGCCAGCGCCGGGGGGGCCTATGACACCGGGGAGCTGTTTTTT. Its protein product is CASAGGAYDTGELFF. V is TRBV6-5 and J is TRBJ2-2; TRBD2 agrees at 8 bases. Germline assignment: CDR1 MNHEY and CDR2 SVGAGI. With 8 bases clipped from V and 3 bases from J, the junction kept 8 bases outside the gene matches. The CDR3 consists of 15 residues.

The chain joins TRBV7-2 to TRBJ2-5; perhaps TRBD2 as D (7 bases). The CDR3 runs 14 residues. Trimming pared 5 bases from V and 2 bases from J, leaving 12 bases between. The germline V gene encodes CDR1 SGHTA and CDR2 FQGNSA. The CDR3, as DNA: TGTGCCAGCAGCGTAGGGGGACTACAAGAGACCCAGTACTTC. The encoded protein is CASSVGGLQETQYF.

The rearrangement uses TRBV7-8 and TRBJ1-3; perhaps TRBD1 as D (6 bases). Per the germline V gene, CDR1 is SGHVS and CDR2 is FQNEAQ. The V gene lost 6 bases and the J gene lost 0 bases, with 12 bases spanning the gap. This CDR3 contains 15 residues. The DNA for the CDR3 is TGTGCCAGCAGGAGGGGGGGCAGCTCTGGAAACACCATATATTTT. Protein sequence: CASRRGGSSGNTIYF.

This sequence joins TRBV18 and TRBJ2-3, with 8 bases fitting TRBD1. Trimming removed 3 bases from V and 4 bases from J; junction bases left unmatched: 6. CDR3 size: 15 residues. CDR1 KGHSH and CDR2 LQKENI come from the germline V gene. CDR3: CASSPQGARADTQYF. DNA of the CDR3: TGTGCCAGCTCACCGCAGGGGGCTCGAGCAGATACGCAGTATTTT.

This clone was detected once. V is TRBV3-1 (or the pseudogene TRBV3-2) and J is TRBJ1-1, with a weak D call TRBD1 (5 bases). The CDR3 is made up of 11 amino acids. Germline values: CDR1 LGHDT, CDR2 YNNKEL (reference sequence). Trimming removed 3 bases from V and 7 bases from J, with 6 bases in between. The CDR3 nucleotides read TGTGCCAGCAGCCACCAGGGTGAAGCTTTCTTT. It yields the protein CASSHQGEAFF.

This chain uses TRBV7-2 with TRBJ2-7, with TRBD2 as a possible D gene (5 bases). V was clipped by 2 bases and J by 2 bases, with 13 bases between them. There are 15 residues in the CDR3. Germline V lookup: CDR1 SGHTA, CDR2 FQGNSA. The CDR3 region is CASSLRSSTAYEQYF. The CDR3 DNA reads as TGTGCCAGCAGCTTACGGTCTAGCACAGCCTACGAGCAGTACTTC.

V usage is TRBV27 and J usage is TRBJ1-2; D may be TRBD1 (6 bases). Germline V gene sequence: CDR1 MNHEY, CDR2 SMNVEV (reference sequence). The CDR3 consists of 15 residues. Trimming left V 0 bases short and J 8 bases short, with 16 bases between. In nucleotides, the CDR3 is TGTGCCAGCAGTTTATCGAGGCCAGGGGTGAACGGCTACACCTTC. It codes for CASSLSRPGVNGYTF.

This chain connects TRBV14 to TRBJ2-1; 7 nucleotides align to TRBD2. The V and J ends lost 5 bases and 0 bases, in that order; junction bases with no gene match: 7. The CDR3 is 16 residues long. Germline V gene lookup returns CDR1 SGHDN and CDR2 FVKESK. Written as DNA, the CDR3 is TGTGCCAGCAGCTCTTTAGCGGGTGGCTCCTACAATGAGCAGTTCTTC. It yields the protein CASSSLAGGSYNEQFF.

This CDR3 is CASSLWTGANNEQFF. The CDR3 coding sequence is TGTGCCAGCAGCCTATGGACAGGGGCTAACAATGAGCAGTTCTTC. The rearrangement joins TRBV11-2 to TRBJ2-1, with TRBD1 matching 9 bases. Germline CDR1 reads SGHAT; CDR2 reads FQNNGV. Trimming removed 5 bases from V and 5 bases from J; junction bases left unmatched: 7. This CDR3 is built from 15 residues.

CDR3 DNA sequence: TGTGCCAGCAGCCGCGAGGGCTTAGGGAACACTGAAGCTTTCTTT. Encoded protein: CASSREGLGNTEAFF. The V call is TRBV6-5, the J call TRBJ1-1; D unclear. The CDR3 is 15 residues long. Germline lookup yields CDR1 MNHEY and CDR2 SVGAGI. V gave up 6 bases and J gave up 1 base, with 15 bases separating them.

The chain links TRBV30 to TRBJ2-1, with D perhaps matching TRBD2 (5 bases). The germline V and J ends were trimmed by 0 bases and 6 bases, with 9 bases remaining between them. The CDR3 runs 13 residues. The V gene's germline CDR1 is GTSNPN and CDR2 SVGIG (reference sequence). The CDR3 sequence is CAWSVGLRNEQFF. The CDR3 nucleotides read TGTGCCTGGAGTGTTGGACTGCGCAATGAGCAGTTCTTC.

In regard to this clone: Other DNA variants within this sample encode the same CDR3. CDR3 loop: CASSPRTGSYEQYF. CDR3 in DNA: TGTGCCAGCAGTCCGCGGACAGGCAGCTACGAGCAGTACTTC. This rearrangement joins TRBV27 to TRBJ2-7; 7 positions agree with TRBD1. This CDR3 contains 14 residues. Germline lookup yields CDR1 MNHEY and CDR2 SMNVEV (reference sequence). Germline trimming cut 5 bases from V and 3 bases from J; bases unmatched to any gene: 7.

The CDR3 DNA sequence: TGTGCCAGCAGCGTGAGCGGAGCCACAGATACGCAGTATTTT. Translated: CASSVSGATDTQYF. This chain joins TRBV7-2 and TRBJ2-3; tentatively, D is TRBD2 (5 bases). Per the germline V gene, CDR1 is SGHTA and CDR2 is FQGNSA. Trimming left V 5 bases short and J 2 bases short, with 11 bases between. There are 14 residues in the CDR3.

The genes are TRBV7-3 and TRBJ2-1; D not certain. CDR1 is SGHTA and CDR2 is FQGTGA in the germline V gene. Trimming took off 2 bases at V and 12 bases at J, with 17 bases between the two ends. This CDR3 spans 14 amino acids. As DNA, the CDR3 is TGTGCCAGCAGCTTAGGCGGCAGCCAAAATACGCAGTTCTTC. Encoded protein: CASSLGGSQNTQFF.

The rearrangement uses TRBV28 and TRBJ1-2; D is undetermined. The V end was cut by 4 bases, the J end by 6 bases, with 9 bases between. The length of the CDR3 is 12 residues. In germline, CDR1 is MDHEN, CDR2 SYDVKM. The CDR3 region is CASSSPGDGYTF. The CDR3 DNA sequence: TGTGCCAGCAGTTCCCCCGGGGATGGCTACACCTTC.